This T cell receptor beta chain was profiled in a study of regulatory T cells in long-lasting Graves disease. Study observations and caveats: The number of shared public clonotypes was higher in persistent patients (more than 2,500) than new patients (more than 850).

Notes on this clonotype: What it recognizes is unknown.

Time point here: newly diagnosed GD, antithyroid drugs for less than 3 months. Construction of the TCR library relied on RNA isolated from PBMCs. According to the study, TCR beta libraries were built with iRepertoire HTBI primers and CDR3-region Arm-PCR. Authors' methods: Across samples, around 60 TRBV and 13 to 15 TRBJ segments were found. TCRdb processed the multiplex PCR reads anew with MiXCR; each CDR3 protein has one entry. The V and J calls and clone size are TCRdb's, not the authors'. This repertoire shows hundreds of thousands of distinct CDR3 sequences, about 16% found once; its top ten account for around 25%. These data were likewise used in another study, on T cells in Graves' hyperthyroidism and ophthalmopathy.

This TCR was recovered from a woman aged 40 to 65 with Graves disease. The input for sequencing was peripheral blood mononuclear cells (PBMCs), taken at new diagnosis, from a patient treated with antithyroid drugs.

For the CDR3, the DNA is TGTGCCAGCAGCTCCTTGATGGGACCCACAGATACGCAGTATTTT. Translated: CASSSLMGPTDTQYF. This chain joins TRBV7-9 and TRBJ2-3; D tentatively reads TRBD1 or TRBD2 (5 bases each). The CDR3 has 15 residues. Looked up from germline, CDR1 is SEHNR and CDR2 is FQNEAQ (reference sequence). The V gene lost 4 bases and the J gene lost 2 bases, with 13 bases spanning the gap.